This passage covers 25 T cell receptor beta chains from one sample sequenced in a study of cytomegalovirus exposure and HLA in healthy donors. PCR used 60 Vbeta primers and 13 Jbeta primers. The method was immunoSEQ multiplex PCR; TCRdb's version includes in-frame clones alone and lacks a portion of them. The sample consists of about 120,000 clones, around a tenth of them appearing once. The sequenced sample was PBMCs. These receptors all come from a man aged 25-45 years in good health and CMV-seronegative.

This sequence joins TRBV6-5 and TRBJ1-4, with 10 bases that match TRBD1. Germline-derived CDR1 and CDR2 are MNHEY and SVGAGI. The CDR3 has 14 amino acids. Germline trimming cut 5 bases from V and 7 bases from J; bases unmatched to any gene: 4. The CDR3 sequence is CASSATGGFEKLFF. The CDR3 DNA reads as TGTGCCAGCAGTGCGACAGGGGGCTTTGAAAAACTGTTTTTT.

The J gene is TRBJ2-5, the V gene TRBV7-2, with 9 bases that match TRBD1. With V trimmed by 5 bases and J by 5 bases, 6 bases remained unmatched. Germline CDR1 and CDR2: SGHTA and FQGNSA. The CDR3 runs to 14 residues. As DNA, the CDR3 is TGTGCCAGCAGCCGGTACGGACAGGGGGAGACCCAGTACTTC. Amino acid sequence: CASSRYGQGETQYF.

Only a few counts were recorded for this clone. The chain uses TRBV27 and TRBJ2-7, with a possible D match to TRBD1 (5 bases). The CDR3 length is 14 residues. Trimming removed 0 bases from V and 2 bases from J, with 8 bases in between. CDR1 MNHEY and CDR2 SMNVEV come from the germline V gene (reference sequence). The CDR3 reads CASSLSGRAYEQYF. DNA for the CDR3: TGTGCCAGCAGTTTATCGGGCAGGGCCTACGAGCAGTACTTC.

This rearrangement joins TRBV28 to TRBJ1-5; unclear D gene. This CDR3 has 14 residues. Germline CDR1 reads MDHEN; CDR2 reads SYDVKM. The V gene lost 5 bases and the J gene lost 1 base, with 9 bases spanning the gap. CDR3: CASSPPPSNQPQHF. CDR3 DNA sequence: TGTGCCAGCAGTCCCCCCCCGAGCAATCAGCCCCAGCATTTT. Full variable domain (rest looked up from reference TRBV28 and TRBJ1-5): DVKVTQSSRYLVKRTGEKVFLECVQDMDHENMFWYRQDPGLGLRLIYFSYDVKMKEKGDIPEGYSVSREKKERFSLILESASTNQTSMYLCASSPPPSNQPQHFGDGTRLSIL.

This chain connects TRBV4-3 to TRBJ1-2, with D unresolved. CDR1 is LGHNA, CDR2 YSLEER, per germline. This CDR3 has 15 amino acids. With 5 bases removed from V and 2 bases from J, the gap between germline ends came to 15 bases. The DNA of the CDR3 is TGCGCCAGCAGCTTTATAACGACAAGGAACTATGGCTACACCTTC. It translates to CASSFITTRNYGYTF.

This chain connects TRBV11-2 to TRBJ2-7, with a weak D call TRBD2 (6 bases). This CDR3 comprises 15 residues. Trimming left V 5 bases short and J 5 bases short, with 19 bases between. In germline, CDR1 is SGHAT, CDR2 FQNNGV. The CDR3 DNA is TGTGCCAGCAGCCCCCGGTGGAGGGGTATACACGAGCAGTACTTC. This encodes CASSPRWRGIHEQYF.

This clone occurred a few times. This sequence joins TRBV30 and TRBJ1-4, with 12 bases matching TRBD1. Per the germline V gene, CDR1 is GTSNPN and CDR2 is SVGIG (reference sequence). The trim removed 2 bases at V and 6 bases at J, leaving 1 base unmatched. The CDR3 runs 14 residues. CDR3 residues: CAWSRDRGHEKLFF. CDR3 sequence (DNA): TGTGCCTGGAGTCGGGACAGGGGGCATGAAAAACTGTTTTTT.

This chain links TRBV4-1 with TRBJ2-1, with TRBD2 matching over 10 bases. V lost 0 bases to trimming and J lost 1 base; unmatched junction nucleotides: 9. Germline V gives CDR1 MGHRA, CDR2 YSYEKL. The CDR3 contains 19 residues. CDR3: CASSQDHSGGGRSYNEQFF. The CDR3 DNA is TGCGCCAGCAGCCAAGATCACAGCGGGGGGGGGAGGTCCTACAATGAGCAGTTCTTC.

This rearrangement joins TRBV29-1 to TRBJ2-5; D is unclear. Germline CDR1 is SQVTM and CDR2 is ANQGSEA. V was clipped by 2 bases and J by 0 bases, with 13 bases between them. CDR3 size: 15 residues. In DNA, the CDR3 is TGCAGCGTTGAATCTCTCAAGAGAAACCAAGAGACCCAGTACTTC. Its protein is CSVESLKRNQETQYF.

V usage is TRBV5-5 and J usage is TRBJ1-2; 8 bases align to TRBD1. After removal of 0 bases from V and 4 bases from J, the junction contained 2 bases not matched to a gene. Germline lookup yields CDR1 SGHKS and CDR2 YYEKEE (reference sequence). The CDR3 sequence is 14 residues long. The chain's CDR3 is CASSLGQGSYGYTF. The CDR3 DNA reads TGTGCCAGCAGCTTGGGACAGGGGAGCTATGGCTACACCTTC.

V usage is TRBV4-1 and J usage is TRBJ2-4; D might be TRBD1 (5 bases). The CDR3 has 18 amino acids. Germline V gives CDR1 MGHRA, CDR2 YSYEKL. V shed 1 base and J shed 0 bases, with 16 bases lying between them. The CDR3 DNA reads TGCGCCAGCAGCCAAGGAGCCCAGGGTCCTATAGCCAAAAACATTCAGTACTTC. Translation gives CASSQGAQGPIAKNIQYF.

This chain links TRBV4-1 with TRBJ2-6, with a tentative D call TRBD2 (6 bases). From germline, CDR1 is MGHRA and CDR2 YSYEKL. The CDR3 is made up of 15 amino acids. V was shortened by 4 bases and J by 4 bases, with 11 bases between the two germline ends. The CDR3 protein is CASSPAGSGANVLTF. CDR3 bases: TGCGCCAGCAGCCCCGCGGGATCCGGGGCCAACGTCCTGACTTTC.

This clone turned up a few times. The chain recombines TRBV6-1 with TRBJ2-2; maybe TRBD1 (5 bases). V lost 6 bases, J lost 4 bases, and 12 bases lay in between. Germline CDR1 MNHNS, CDR2 SASEGT. This CDR3 region has 14 residues. The CDR3, as DNA: TGTGCCAGCAGGTACCAGGGCGCCACCGGGGAGCTGTTTTTT. Translated: CASRYQGATGELFF.

This clone was counted a few times. The chain has TRBV7-2 and TRBJ2-7, with 9 bases lining up with TRBD2. Germline V gene lookup returns CDR1 SGHTA and CDR2 FQGNSA. This CDR3 has 18 amino acids. Losses at the gene ends were 3 bases for V and 2 bases for J; bases not matched to a gene: 14. This CDR3 reads CASSLGLAFAKLTYEQYF. In nucleotides, the CDR3 is TGTGCCAGCAGCTTGGGACTAGCCTTCGCCAAATTAACCTACGAGCAGTACTTC.

V gene TRBV11-3 combines with J gene TRBJ2-7; TRBD2 matches 8 bases. This CDR3 spans 15 amino acids. Germline V gene data show CDR1 as SGHNT and CDR2 as YENEEA. The junction had 9 bases not matched to a gene; V was cut back by 5 bases and J by 3 bases. The CDR3 is CASSPVLAGNYEQYF. CDR3 DNA: TGTGCCAGCAGCCCAGTTCTAGCGGGTAACTACGAGCAGTACTTC.

This clone was counted only a few times. The chain recombines TRBV18 with TRBJ2-5, with D possibly TRBD1 on 5 matching bases. The CDR3 is 14 amino acids. The germline V gene encodes CDR1 KGHSH and CDR2 LQKENI. V was pared by 0 bases and J by 5 bases, with 10 bases between. The CDR3 region is CASSPPGQDETQYF. The CDR3 nucleotides are TGTGCCAGCTCACCACCGGGGCAGGACGAGACCCAGTACTTC.

The gene calls are TRBV18 and TRBJ2-5; tentatively, D is TRBD2 (5 bases). Trimming shortened V by 3 bases and J by 1 base, and 6 bases separated the two germline ends. The germline CDR1 and CDR2 sequences are KGHSH and LQKENI. The CDR3 extends over 13 amino acids. The CDR3 DNA follows: TGTGCCAGCTCACCGGGAGTCCAAGAGACCCAGTACTTC. Amino acids: CASSPGVQETQYF.

This clone appeared a few times. The chain links TRBV7-2 to TRBJ2-3, with TRBD2 matching 12 bases. Per germline, CDR1 SGHTA and CDR2 FQGNSA. J gave up 2 bases and V 5 bases, and 8 bases lay outside the gene matches. The CDR3 is made up of 17 amino acids. Written as DNA, the CDR3 is TGTGCCAGCAGCCTCCTAGCGGGGGGGTCCTCCACAGATACGCAGTATTTT. Protein sequence: CASSLLAGGSSTDTQYF.

This clone occurred a few times. The J gene is TRBJ2-5, the V gene TRBV9; D is undetermined. Germline V CDR1 and CDR2: SGDLS, YYNGEE. CDR3 length: 13 residues. Trimming took off 1 base at V and 0 bases at J, with 4 bases between the two ends. CDR3: CASSVSYQETQYF. The CDR3 region has the DNA TGTGCCAGCAGCGTATCGTACCAAGAGACCCAGTACTTC. Complete variable domain (other parts from reference TRBV9 and TRBJ2-5): DSGVTQTPKHLITATGQRVTLRCSPRSGDLSVYWYQQSLDQGLQFLIQYYNGEERAKGNILERFSAQQFPDLHSELNLSSLELGDSALYFCASSVSYQETQYFGPGTRLLVL.

This clone showed up just a few times. The rearrangement links TRBV4-3 to TRBJ1-1, with 7 nucleotides matching TRBD1. The CDR3 sequence is 15 residues long. CDR1 LGHNA and CDR2 YSLEER come from the germline V gene. The V segment lost 0 bases and the J segment 4 bases; nucleotides outside the gene matches: 5. CDR3 in DNA: TGCGCCAGCAGCCAAGATCCGGCAGGGGGCACTGAAGCTTTCTTT. Its protein product is CASSQDPAGGTEAFF.

The chain employs TRBV7-9 and TRBJ1-1; D perhaps matches TRBD1 (5 bases). The V end lost 4 bases, the J end lost 1 base, and 10 bases lay between the germline ends. Germline loops: CDR1 SEHNR, CDR2 FQNEAQ (reference sequence). The CDR3 runs 14 residues. CDR3 amino acids: CASSYGHPNTEAFF. CDR3 coding DNA: TGTGCCAGCAGCTATGGACATCCGAACACTGAAGCTTTCTTT. The variable domain in full, with the rest retrieved from reference TRBV7-9 and TRBJ1-1, is DTGVSQNPRHKITKRGQNVTFRCDPISEHNRLYWYRQTLGQGPEFLTYFQNEAQLEKSRLLSDRFSAERPKGSFSTLEIQRTEQGDSAMYLCASSYGHPNTEAFFGQGTRLTVV.

This clone turned up a few times. The chain recombines TRBV23-1 with TRBJ2-1; TRBD1 agrees at 11 bases. TRBV23-1 is designated an ORF whose function remains uncertain. Losses at the gene ends were 6 bases for V and 5 bases for J; bases not matched to a gene: 9. The CDR3 is made up of 16 amino acids. CDR3 nucleotide sequence: TGCGCCAGCAGACCTCCGGACAGGGGGCAAGACAATGAGCAGTTCTTC. Its protein product is CASRPPDRGQDNEQFF.

This sequence joins TRBV28 and TRBJ2-7; tentatively, D is TRBD1 (6 bases). CDR1 MDHEN and CDR2 SYDVKM come from the germline V gene. The length of the CDR3 is 14 residues. Trimming pared 3 bases from V and 2 bases from J, leaving 11 bases between. CDR3 sequence: CASSFPGVPYEQYF. The CDR3 region has the DNA TGTGCCAGCAGTTTCCCAGGGGTGCCCTACGAGCAGTACTTC. Based on the CDR3 plus reference TRBV28 and TRBJ2-7, the full variable domain is DVKVTQSSRYLVKRTGEKVFLECVQDMDHENMFWYRQDPGLGLRLIYFSYDVKMKEKGDIPEGYSVSREKKERFSLILESASTNQTSMYLCASSFPGVPYEQYFGPGTRLTVT.

The chain recombines TRBV19 with TRBJ1-5, with 8 bases fitting TRBD1. CDR3 length: 15 amino acids. Germline V lookup: CDR1 LNHDA, CDR2 SQIVND (reference sequence). V gave up 4 bases and J gave up 6 bases; unmatched junction bases: 8. The CDR3 protein is CASSTQQGAGQPQHF. In nucleotides, the CDR3 is TGTGCCAGTAGTACTCAGCAGGGGGCTGGTCAGCCCCAGCATTTT.

This clone has a handful of counts. The J gene is TRBJ2-5, the V gene TRBV5-4; D unclear. V lost 4 bases, J lost 1 base, and 17 bases lay in between. Looked up from germline, CDR1 is SGHNT and CDR2 is YYREEE (reference sequence). The CDR3 consists of 16 residues. CDR3 sequence: CASSTAVTNSQETQYF. The CDR3 bases are TGTGCCAGCAGCACAGCAGTCACAAATAGCCAAGAGACCCAGTACTTC.